These 16 T cell receptor beta chains came from one sample sequenced in a study of blood T cell repertoires in COVID-19. The table came from immunoSEQ multiplex PCR; TCRdb's copy has only in-frame clones and leaves some out. Here the sample spans a few hundred thousand clones, around 88% being singletons. Sequenced material: peripheral blood. The origin of the receptors is a woman aged 25 to 39 who had recovered from COVID-19.

In this sample, this clone turned up once. This chain links TRBV12-3 or TRBV12-4 with TRBJ2-1; D is undetermined. The CDR3 spans 11 residues. V was cut by 6 bases and J by 4 bases, with 4 bases left in between. The CDR3 DNA reads TGTGCCAGCAGGACTTACAATGAGCAGTTCTTC. This sequence encodes CASRTYNEQFF.

The chain couples TRBV7-9 to TRBJ2-7; possibly TRBD1 for D (5 bases). This CDR3 is 12 amino acids long. The germline V gene encodes CDR1 SEHNR and CDR2 FQNEAQ (reference sequence). V was pared by 4 bases and J by 6 bases, with 10 bases between. CDR3 sequence reads: CASSSQGREQYF. The CDR3 nucleotides are TGTGCCAGCAGCTCCCAGGGCCGCGAGCAGTACTTC.

This sequence joins TRBV11-3 and TRBJ2-2, with 15 bases matching TRBD2. J gave up 3 bases and V 5 bases, and 7 bases lay outside the gene matches. The CDR3 spans 18 residues. Per the germline V gene, CDR1 is SGHNT and CDR2 is YENEEA. CDR3 in amino acids: CASSPGLAGGPDTGELFF. The CDR3 bases are TGTGCCAGCAGCCCCGGACTAGCGGGGGGGCCTGACACCGGGGAGCTGTTTTTT.

This clone has only one observation. This sequence joins TRBV7-9 and TRBJ1-5; 9 bases align to TRBD1. Germline assignment: CDR1 SEHNR and CDR2 FQNEAQ (reference sequence). The J segment lost 3 bases and the V segment lost 5 bases, leaving 8 bases of the junction unmatched. The CDR3 runs to 16 residues. CDR3 in amino acids: CASSPGQGRVNQPQHF. CDR3 nucleotides: TGTGCCAGCAGCCCTGGACAGGGGAGGGTCAATCAGCCCCAGCATTTT.

V gene TRBV20-1 combines with J gene TRBJ2-3, with a weak D call TRBD2 (6 bases). Trimming took off 3 bases at V and 0 bases at J, with 7 bases between the two ends. The CDR3 is 13 residues long. Germline loops: CDR1 DFQATT, CDR2 SNEGSKA (reference sequence). The CDR3 is CSASGTSTDTQYF. In DNA form, the CDR3 reads TGCAGTGCTAGTGGGACTAGCACAGATACGCAGTATTTT.

V is TRBV6-5 and J is TRBJ1-2; TRBD1 might be the D (6 bases). Trimming left V 6 bases short and J 6 bases short, with 17 bases between. There are 14 residues in the CDR3. CDR1 is MNHEY and CDR2 is SVGAGI in the germline V gene. The CDR3 protein is CASSDGGHDDGYTF. CDR3 in DNA: TGTGCCAGCAGCGATGGGGGACATGATGATGGCTACACCTTC.

The rearrangement uses TRBV4-3 and TRBJ2-7; D unclear. This CDR3 contains 14 residues. Germline V gene data show CDR1 as LGHNA and CDR2 as YSLEER. Trimming stripped 1 base from V and 2 bases from J, with 9 bases between. CDR3 sequence (DNA): TGCGCCAGCAGCCAAGGGCGACACACCTACGAGCAGTACTTC. Its translation: CASSQGRHTYEQYF.

This chain links TRBV7-2 with TRBJ1-3, with unresolved D. The CDR3 consists of 15 residues. Germline V gene lookup returns CDR1 SGHTA and CDR2 FQGNSA. The ends were cut back, 0 bases at V and 0 bases at J, with 6 bases in the middle. CDR3 in DNA: TGTGCCAGCAGCTTAGCGACACGCTCTGGAAACACCATATATTTT. Its translation is CASSLATRSGNTIYF.

In its sample, this clone ranks as large. The gene calls are TRBV10-3 and TRBJ1-4, with D perhaps matching TRBD1 (5 bases). Germline CDR1 is ENHRY and CDR2 is SYGVKD. V was trimmed by 8 bases and J by 4 bases, leaving 14 bases between them. The CDR3 has 14 amino acids. CDR3 residues: CAIGGAGDNEKLFF. As DNA, the CDR3 is TGTGCCATCGGGGGAGCGGGGGATAATGAAAAACTGTTTTTT.

The rearrangement links TRBV2 to TRBJ1-1, with TRBD1 matching over 8 bases. This CDR3 has 14 amino acids. Trimming took 8 bases from V and 4 from J; bases not matched to a gene: 9. Germline V gene lookup returns CDR1 SNHLY and CDR2 FYNNEI. The CDR3 nucleotides are TGTGCCAGCTTATGGACAGGGTCGGCCACTGAAGCTTTCTTT. Amino acids: CASLWTGSATEAFF.

This chain links TRBV29-1 with TRBJ2-7; no definite D call. CDR3 size: 14 residues. V lost 0 bases and J 3 bases, leaving 12 bases between the germline ends. The V gene's germline CDR1 is SQVTM and CDR2 ANQGSEA. The DNA of the CDR3 is TGCAGCGTTGAAGATCCCGCAGGTGGCTACGAGCAGTACTTC. Encoded protein: CSVEDPAGGYEQYF.

This clone was seen more than once but under ten times. The chain carries TRBV2 and TRBJ1-6; unclear D gene. Trimming pared 7 bases from V and 5 bases from J, leaving 9 bases between. This CDR3 is 13 amino acids long. Germline-derived CDR1 and CDR2 are SNHLY and FYNNEI. The CDR3 nucleotides are TGTGCCAGCAAGGAGGGAGATAATTCACCCCTCCACTTT. It encodes CASKEGDNSPLHF.

The rearrangement uses TRBV11-2 and TRBJ1-1, with D possibly matching TRBD1 (5 bases). Germline CDR1 is SGHAT and CDR2 is FQNNGV. This CDR3 region has 11 residues. Trimming cost V 5 bases and J 11 bases, with 12 bases left between them. The CDR3 reads CASSQRGVAFF. In DNA form, the CDR3 reads TGTGCCAGCAGCCAGCGGGGGGTGGCTTTCTTT.

The chain employs TRBV5-1 and TRBJ1-1, with 8 bases lining up with TRBD1. CDR1 and CDR2 from the germline V gene are SGHRS and YFSETQ. Trimming took 5 bases from V and 8 from J; bases not matched to a gene: 11. This CDR3 is built from 14 residues. The CDR3 region is CASRETGAAEEAFF. CDR3 sequence (DNA): TGCGCCAGCAGAGAGACAGGGGCGGCGGAGGAAGCTTTCTTT.

The rearrangement joins TRBV12-3 or TRBV12-4 to TRBJ1-5, with 8 bases fitting TRBD1. The CDR3 spans 13 residues. The junction had 4 bases not matched to a gene; V was cut back by 5 bases and J by 7 bases. The CDR3 reads CASSGQGVQPQHF. As DNA, the CDR3 is TGTGCCAGCAGTGGACAGGGAGTCCAGCCCCAGCATTTT.

The V call is TRBV5-4, the J call TRBJ1-2; the match to TRBD1 covers 12 bases. The V segment lost 3 bases and the J segment 3 bases; nucleotides outside the gene matches: 3. Per germline, CDR1 SGHNT and CDR2 YYREEE (reference sequence). The CDR3 runs to 15 residues. CDR3 in amino acids: CASSSRDRGHYGYTF. Here the CDR3 DNA reads TGTGCCAGCAGCTCCCGGGACAGGGGGCACTATGGCTACACCTTC.